The present T cell receptor (beta chain) was sequenced within a study of tumor-infiltrating lymphocytes in primary liver carcinoma. For this clonotype: A junction end diverges from the germline sequence, so it may reflect a read error.

The template, 500 ng total RNA, yielded TCR beta cDNA made with a constant-region primer. Three nested multiplex PCR rounds, a slightly modified ARM-PCR method, built the TCR beta libraries. The two initial PCR rounds, roughly 9 cycles each, used TRBV1-TRBV30 forward and C-beta reverse primers. TCRdb re-called the multiplex PCR reads with MiXCR, one entry per CDR3 protein. Of roughly 80,000 distinct CDR3 sequences in the sample, under 75% were seen once. Investigators took RNA and DNA out together from 20-30 mg of unsorted bulk tissue. This CDR3 comprises 15 residues. The chain links TRBV12-3 or TRBV12-4 to TRBJ1-2; a possible D gene is TRBD1 (6 bases). Sequenced material: tumor-adjacent normal liver tissue. The source is a man aged 35-49 years with primary liver carcinoma and hepatitis B virus infection. CDR3 loop: CASSLATGANHGYTF. CDR3 coding DNA: TGCGCCAGCAGTTTAGCGACAGGAGCAAACCATGGCTACACCTTC.